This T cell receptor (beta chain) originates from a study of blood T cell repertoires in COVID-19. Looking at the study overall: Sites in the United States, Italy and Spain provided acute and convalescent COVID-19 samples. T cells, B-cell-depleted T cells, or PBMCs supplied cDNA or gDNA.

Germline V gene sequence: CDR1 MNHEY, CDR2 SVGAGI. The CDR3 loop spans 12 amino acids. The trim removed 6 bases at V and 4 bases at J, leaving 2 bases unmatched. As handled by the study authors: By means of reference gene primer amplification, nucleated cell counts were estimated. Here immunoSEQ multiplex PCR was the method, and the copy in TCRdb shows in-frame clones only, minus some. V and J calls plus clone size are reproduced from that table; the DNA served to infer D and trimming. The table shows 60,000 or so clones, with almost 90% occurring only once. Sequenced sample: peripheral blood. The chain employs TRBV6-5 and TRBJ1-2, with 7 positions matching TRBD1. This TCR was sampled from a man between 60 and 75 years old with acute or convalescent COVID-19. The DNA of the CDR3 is TGTGCCAGCAGCGGACAGGCCTATGGCTACACCTTC. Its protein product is CASSGQAYGYTF.